This record covers a single TCR beta chain. The read gets to within 3 residues of the CDR3 end, and the germline J gene fills in the rest. Libraries were prepared by immunoSEQ multiplex PCR; TCRdb keeps only in-frame clonotypes and omits some of them. This specimen shows under 50,000 clones; the ten leading clones hold approximately 1%. Germline CDR1 is LNHDA and CDR2 is SQIVND (reference sequence). Trimming shortened V by 5 bases and J by 6 bases, and 17 bases separated the two germline ends. CDR3 size: 16 residues. The sample belongs to a study of T cells in women clearing cervical HPV infection. In the study overall: Case blood drawn at lesion detection; control blood after infection cleared.

This receptor was identified in a woman aged 18 to 69 with a cervical HPV16 infection that either progressed to CIN3+ or cleared (not recorded which). The sample was blood buffy coat. This chain uses TRBV19 with TRBJ1-6; no definite D call. CDR3 DNA, as far as it was read: TGTGCCAGTAGTCCATTCTTGTTACAGAGTAATTCACCC. Residues: CASSPFLLQSNSP. The whole CDR3 sequence reads CASSPFLLQSNSPLHF. Full variable domain (rest looked up from reference TRBV19 and TRBJ1-6): DGGITQSPKYLFRKEGQNVTLSCEQNLNHDAMYWYRQDPGQGLRLIYYSQIVNDFQKGDIAEGYSVSREKKESFPLTVTSAQKNPTAFYLCASSPFLLQSNSPLHFGNGTRLTVT.